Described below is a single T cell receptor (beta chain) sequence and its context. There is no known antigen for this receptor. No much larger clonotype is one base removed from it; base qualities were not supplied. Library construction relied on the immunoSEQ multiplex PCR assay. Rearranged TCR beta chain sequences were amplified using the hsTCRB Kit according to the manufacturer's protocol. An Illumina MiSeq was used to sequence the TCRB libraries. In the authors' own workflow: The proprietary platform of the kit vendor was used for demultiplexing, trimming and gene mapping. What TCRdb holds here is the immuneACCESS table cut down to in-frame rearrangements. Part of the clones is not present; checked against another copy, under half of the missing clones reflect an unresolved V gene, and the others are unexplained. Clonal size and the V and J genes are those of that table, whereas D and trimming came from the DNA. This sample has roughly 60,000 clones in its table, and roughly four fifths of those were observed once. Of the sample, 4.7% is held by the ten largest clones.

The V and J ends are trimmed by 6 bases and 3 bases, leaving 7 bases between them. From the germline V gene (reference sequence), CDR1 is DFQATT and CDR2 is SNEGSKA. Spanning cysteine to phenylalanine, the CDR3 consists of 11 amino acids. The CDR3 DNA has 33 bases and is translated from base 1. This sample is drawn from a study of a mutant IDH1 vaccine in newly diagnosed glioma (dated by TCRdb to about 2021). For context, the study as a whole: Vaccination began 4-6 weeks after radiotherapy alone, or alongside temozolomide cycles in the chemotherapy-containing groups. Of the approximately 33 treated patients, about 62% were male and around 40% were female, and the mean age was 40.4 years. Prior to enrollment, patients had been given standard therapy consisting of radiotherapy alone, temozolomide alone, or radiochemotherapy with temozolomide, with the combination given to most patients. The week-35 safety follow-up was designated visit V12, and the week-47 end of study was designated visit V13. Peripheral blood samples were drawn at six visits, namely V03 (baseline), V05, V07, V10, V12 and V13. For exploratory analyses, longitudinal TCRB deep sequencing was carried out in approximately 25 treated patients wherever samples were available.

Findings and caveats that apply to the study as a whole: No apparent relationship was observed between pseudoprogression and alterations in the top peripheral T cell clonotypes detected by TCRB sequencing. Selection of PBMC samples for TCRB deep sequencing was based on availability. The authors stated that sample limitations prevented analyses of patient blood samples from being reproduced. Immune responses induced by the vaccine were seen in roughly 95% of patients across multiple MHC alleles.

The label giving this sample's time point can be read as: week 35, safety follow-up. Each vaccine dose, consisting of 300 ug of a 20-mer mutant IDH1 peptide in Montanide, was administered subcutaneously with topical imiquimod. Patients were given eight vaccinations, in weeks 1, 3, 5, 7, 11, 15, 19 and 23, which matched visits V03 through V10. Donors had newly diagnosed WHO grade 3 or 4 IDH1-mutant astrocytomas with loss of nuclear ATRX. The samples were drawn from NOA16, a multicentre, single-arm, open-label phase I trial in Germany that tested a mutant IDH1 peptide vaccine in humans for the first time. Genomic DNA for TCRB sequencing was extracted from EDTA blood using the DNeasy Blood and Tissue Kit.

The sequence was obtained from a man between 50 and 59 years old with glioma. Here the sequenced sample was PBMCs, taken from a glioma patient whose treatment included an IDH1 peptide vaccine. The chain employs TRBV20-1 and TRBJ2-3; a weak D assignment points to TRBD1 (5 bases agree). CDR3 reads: CSASGTDTQYF. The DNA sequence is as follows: TGCAGTGCCTCAGGGACAGATACGCAGTATTTT.